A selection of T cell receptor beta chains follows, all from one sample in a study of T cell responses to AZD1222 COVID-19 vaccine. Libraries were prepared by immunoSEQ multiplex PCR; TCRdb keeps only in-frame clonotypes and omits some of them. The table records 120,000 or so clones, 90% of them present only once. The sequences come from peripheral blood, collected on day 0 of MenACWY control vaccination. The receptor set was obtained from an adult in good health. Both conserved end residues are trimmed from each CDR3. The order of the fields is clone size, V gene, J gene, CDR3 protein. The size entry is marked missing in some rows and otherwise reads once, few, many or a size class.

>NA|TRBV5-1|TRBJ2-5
ASSWGRGGETQY
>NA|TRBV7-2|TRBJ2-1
ASSPSSGGVRNEQF
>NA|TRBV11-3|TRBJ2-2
ASTPGTANTGELF
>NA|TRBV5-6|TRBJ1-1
ASSPFGGGGDTEAF
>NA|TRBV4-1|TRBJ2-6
ASSQGGGRGSGANVLT
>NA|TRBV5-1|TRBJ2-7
ASSLGTSGRGEQY
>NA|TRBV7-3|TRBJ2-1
ASSLTNNYNEQF
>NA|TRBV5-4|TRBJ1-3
ASSRPGQGRGDTIY
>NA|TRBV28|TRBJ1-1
ASSLLGNTEAF
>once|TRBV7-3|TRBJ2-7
ASSQSDSSYEQY
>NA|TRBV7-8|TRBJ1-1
ASSLAPGGMNTEAF
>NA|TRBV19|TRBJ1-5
ASSMGSYSNQPQH
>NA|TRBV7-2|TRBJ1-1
ASSLGQNTEAF
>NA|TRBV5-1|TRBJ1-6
ASSPQTNNSPLH
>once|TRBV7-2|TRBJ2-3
ASSLESGGRTDTQY
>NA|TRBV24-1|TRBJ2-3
ATSDLTGAGGDTQY
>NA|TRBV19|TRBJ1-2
ASSSTGLYGYT
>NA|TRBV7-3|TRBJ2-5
ASSSTGGQETQY
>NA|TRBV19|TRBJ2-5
ASRGQGAGETQY
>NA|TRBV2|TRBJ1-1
ASSEARGRNTEAF
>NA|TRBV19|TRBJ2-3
ASSIGYSADTQY
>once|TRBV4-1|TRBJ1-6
ASSQVGQYGSPLH
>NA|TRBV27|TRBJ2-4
ASSLLGGGGENIQY
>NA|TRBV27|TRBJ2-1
ASSPWEVDEQF
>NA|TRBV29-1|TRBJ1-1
SVDTLNTEAF
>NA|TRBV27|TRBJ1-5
ASSPRVGGNQPQH
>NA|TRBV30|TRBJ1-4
AWSLPEAGLF
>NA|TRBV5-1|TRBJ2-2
ASGPGYHTGELF
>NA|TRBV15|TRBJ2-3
ATSRDRASSSTDTQY
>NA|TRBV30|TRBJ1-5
AWSGGSDQPQH
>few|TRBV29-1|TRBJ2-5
SVKRDPLETQY